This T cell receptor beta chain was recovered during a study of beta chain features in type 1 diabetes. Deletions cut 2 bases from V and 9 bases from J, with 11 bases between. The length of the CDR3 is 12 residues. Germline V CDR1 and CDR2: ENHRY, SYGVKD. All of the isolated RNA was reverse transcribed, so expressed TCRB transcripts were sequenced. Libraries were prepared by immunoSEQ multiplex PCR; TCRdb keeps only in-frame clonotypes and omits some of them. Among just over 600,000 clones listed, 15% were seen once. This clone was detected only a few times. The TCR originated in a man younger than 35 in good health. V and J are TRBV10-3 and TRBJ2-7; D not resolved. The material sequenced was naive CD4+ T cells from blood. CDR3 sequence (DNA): TGTGCCATCAGTGAGATCGGGTGGGTGCAGTACTTC. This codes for CAISEIGWVQYF.